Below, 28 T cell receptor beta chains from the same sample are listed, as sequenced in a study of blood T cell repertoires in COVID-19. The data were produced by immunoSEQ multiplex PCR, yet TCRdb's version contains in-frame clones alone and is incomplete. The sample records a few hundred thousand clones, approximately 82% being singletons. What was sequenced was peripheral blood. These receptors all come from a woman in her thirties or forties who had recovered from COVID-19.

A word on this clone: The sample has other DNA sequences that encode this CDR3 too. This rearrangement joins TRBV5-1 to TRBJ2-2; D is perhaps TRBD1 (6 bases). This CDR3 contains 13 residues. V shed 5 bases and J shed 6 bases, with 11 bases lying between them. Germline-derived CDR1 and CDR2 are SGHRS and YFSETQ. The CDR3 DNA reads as TGCGCCAGCAGTTTACAGGGACCCGGGGAGCTGTTTTTT. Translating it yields CASSLQGPGELFF.

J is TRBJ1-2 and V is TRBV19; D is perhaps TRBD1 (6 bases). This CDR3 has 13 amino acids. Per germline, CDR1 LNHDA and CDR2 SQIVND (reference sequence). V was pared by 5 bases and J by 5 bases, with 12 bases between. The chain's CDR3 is CASSPTGLYGYTF. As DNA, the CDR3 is TGTGCCAGTAGTCCGACAGGTCTATATGGCTACACCTTC. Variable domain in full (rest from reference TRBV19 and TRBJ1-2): DGGITQSPKYLFRKEGQNVTLSCEQNLNHDAMYWYRQDPGQGLRLIYYSQIVNDFQKGDIAEGYSVSREKKESFPLTVTSAQKNPTAFYLCASSPTGLYGYTFGSGTRLTVV.

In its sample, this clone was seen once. CDR3 nucleotide sequence: TGTGCCAGCAGAAGGACAGGATTCAATCAGCCCCAGCATTTT. Its protein is CASRRTGFNQPQHF. The chain joins TRBV6-5 to TRBJ1-5; TRBD1 matches 7 bases. V lost 6 bases, J lost 3 bases, and 5 bases stayed unmatched. Germline CDR1 and CDR2: MNHEY and SVGAGI. The CDR3 has 14 amino acids.

CDR3 in amino acids: CATQRDSPTGELFF. Here the CDR3 DNA reads TGTGCCACGCAAAGGGACTCCCCAACCGGGGAGCTGTTTTTT. The genes are TRBV19 and TRBJ2-2; tentative D call: TRBD2 (6 bases). This CDR3 has 14 amino acids. Deletions cut 10 bases from V and 5 bases from J, with 17 bases between. In germline, CDR1 is LNHDA, CDR2 SQIVND (reference sequence).

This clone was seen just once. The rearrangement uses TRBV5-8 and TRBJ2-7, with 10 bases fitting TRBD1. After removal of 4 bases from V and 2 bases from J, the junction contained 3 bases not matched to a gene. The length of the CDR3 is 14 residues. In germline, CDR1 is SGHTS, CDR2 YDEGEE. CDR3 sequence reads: CASSTGQGTYEQYF. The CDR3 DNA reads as TGTGCCAGCAGCACGGGACAGGGGACCTACGAGCAGTACTTC.

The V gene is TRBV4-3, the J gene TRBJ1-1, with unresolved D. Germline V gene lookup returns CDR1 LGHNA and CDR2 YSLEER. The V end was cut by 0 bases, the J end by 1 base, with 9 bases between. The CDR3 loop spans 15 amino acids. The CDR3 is CASSQERRGNTEAFF. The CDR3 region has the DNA TGCGCCAGCAGCCAAGAAAGGCGGGGGAACACTGAAGCTTTCTTT.

CDR3 region: CATSYRIDTGELFF. CDR3 nucleotides: TGTGCCACCAGCTACCGTATAGACACCGGGGAGCTGTTTTTT. V is TRBV15 and J is TRBJ2-2; no definite D call. CDR1 and CDR2 (germline): LNHNV, YYDKDF (reference sequence). V lost 5 bases and J lost 3, with 10 bases in between. The CDR3 consists of 14 residues.

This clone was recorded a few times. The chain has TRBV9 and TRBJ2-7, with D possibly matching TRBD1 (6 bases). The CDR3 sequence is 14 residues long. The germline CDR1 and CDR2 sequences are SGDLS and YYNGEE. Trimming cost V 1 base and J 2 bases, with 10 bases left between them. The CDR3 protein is CASSVQGNPYEQYF. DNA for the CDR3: TGTGCCAGCAGCGTACAGGGGAACCCCTACGAGCAGTACTTC.

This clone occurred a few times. CDR3 coding DNA: TGCGCCAGCAGCTTGGAGGGGCTTCCAGAGACCCAGTACTTC. Protein: CASSLEGLPETQYF. The chain recombines TRBV5-1 with TRBJ2-5, with D possibly being TRBD1 (5 bases). This CDR3 region has 14 residues. Trimming shortened V by 0 bases and J by 4 bases, and 10 bases separated the two germline ends. CDR1 SGHRS and CDR2 YFSETQ come from the germline V gene. Drawing the rest from reference TRBV5-1 and TRBJ2-5, the complete variable domain is KAGVTQTPRYLIKTRGQQVTLSCSPISGHRSVSWYQQTPGQGLQFLFEYFSETQRNKGNFPGRFSGRQFSNSRSEMNVSTLELGDSALYLCASSLEGLPETQYFGPGTRLLVL.

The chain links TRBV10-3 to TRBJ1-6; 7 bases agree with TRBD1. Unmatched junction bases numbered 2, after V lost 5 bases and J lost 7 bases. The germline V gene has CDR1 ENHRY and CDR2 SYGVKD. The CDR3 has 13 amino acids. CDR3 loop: CAISRDSNSPLHF. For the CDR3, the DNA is TGTGCCATCAGTCGGGACAGCAATTCACCCCTCCACTTT.

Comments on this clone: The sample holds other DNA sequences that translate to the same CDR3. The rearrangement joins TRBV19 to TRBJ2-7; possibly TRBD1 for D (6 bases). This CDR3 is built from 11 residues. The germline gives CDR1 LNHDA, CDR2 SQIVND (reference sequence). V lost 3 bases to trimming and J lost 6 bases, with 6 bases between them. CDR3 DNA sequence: TGTGCCAGTAGTATGGGGGCCGAGCAGTACTTC. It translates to CASSMGAEQYF.

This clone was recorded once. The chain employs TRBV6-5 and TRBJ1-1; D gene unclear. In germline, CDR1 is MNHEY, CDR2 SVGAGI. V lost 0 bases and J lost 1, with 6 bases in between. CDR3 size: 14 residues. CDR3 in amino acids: CASSYSPGNTEAFF. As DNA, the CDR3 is TGTGCCAGCAGTTACTCCCCCGGGAACACTGAAGCTTTCTTT.

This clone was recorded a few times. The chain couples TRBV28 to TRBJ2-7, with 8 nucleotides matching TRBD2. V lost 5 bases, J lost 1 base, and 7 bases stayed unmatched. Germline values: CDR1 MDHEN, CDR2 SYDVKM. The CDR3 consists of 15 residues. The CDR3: CASSPAGGGSYEQYF. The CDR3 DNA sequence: TGTGCCAGCAGTCCGGCGGGGGGAGGGTCCTACGAGCAGTACTTC.

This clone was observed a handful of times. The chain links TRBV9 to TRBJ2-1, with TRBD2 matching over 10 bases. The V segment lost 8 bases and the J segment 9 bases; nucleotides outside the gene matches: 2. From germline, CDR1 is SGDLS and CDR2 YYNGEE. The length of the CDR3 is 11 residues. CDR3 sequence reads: CASQRGGEQFF. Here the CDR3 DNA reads TGTGCCAGTCAGCGGGGGGGTGAGCAGTTCTTC.

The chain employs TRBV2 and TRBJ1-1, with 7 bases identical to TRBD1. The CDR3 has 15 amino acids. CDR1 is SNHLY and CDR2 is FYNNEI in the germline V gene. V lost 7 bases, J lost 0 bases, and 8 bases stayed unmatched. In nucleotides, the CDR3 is TGTGCCAGCATTCGGGACAGCTTGATGAACACTGAAGCTTTCTTT. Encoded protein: CASIRDSLMNTEAFF.

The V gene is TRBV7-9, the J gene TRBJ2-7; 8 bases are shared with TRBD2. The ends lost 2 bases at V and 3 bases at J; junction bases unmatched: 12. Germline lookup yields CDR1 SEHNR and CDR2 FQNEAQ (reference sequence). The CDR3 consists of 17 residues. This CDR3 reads CASSLRQAGGPHYEQYF. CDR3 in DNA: TGTGCCAGCAGCTTACGTCAGGCGGGGGGCCCTCACTACGAGCAGTACTTC.

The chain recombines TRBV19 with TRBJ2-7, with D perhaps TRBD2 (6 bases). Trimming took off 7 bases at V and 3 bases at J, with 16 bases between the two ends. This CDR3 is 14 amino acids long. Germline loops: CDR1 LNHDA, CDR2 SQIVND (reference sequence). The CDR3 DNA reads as TGTGCCAGTACCCGCGGGGCAGGGTACTACGAGCAGTACTTC. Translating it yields CASTRGAGYYEQYF.

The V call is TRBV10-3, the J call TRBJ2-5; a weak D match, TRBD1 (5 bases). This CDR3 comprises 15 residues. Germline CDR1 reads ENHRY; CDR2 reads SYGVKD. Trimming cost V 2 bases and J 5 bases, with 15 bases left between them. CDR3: CAISEALGAQETQYF. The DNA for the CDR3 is TGTGCCATCAGTGAGGCGTTAGGGGCTCAGGAGACCCAGTACTTC.

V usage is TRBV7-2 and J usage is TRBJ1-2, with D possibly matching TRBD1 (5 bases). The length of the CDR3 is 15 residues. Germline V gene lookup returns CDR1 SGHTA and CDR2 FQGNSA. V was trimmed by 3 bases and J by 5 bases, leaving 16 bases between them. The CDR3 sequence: CASSLSRTGPYGYTF. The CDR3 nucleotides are TGTGCCAGCAGCTTGAGTAGAACAGGACCGTATGGCTACACCTTC.

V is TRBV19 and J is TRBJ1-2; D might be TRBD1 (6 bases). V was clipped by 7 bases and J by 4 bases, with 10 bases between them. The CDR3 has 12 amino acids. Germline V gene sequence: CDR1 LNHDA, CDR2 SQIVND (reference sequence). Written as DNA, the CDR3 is TGTGCCAGTATTACCAGGGGCTATGGCTACACCTTC. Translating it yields CASITRGYGYTF. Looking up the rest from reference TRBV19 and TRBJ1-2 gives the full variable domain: DGGITQSPKYLFRKEGQNVTLSCEQNLNHDAMYWYRQDPGQGLRLIYYSQIVNDFQKGDIAEGYSVSREKKESFPLTVTSAQKNPTAFYLCASITRGYGYTFGSGTRLTVV.

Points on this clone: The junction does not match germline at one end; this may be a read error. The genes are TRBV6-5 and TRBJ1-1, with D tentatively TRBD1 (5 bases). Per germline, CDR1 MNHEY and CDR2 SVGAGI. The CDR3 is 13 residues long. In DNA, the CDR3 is TGTGCCAGCAGCAGGGAGGGTAACACTGAAGTTTTCTTT. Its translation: CASSREGNTEVFF.

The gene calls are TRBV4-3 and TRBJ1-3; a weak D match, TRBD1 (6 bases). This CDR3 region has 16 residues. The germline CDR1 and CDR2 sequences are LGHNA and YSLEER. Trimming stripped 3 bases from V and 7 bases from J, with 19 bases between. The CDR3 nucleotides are TGCGCCAGCAGCCACGCACAGGGTTTTTCTCCGAACACCATATATTTT. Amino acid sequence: CASSHAQGFSPNTIYF.

The CDR3 bases are TGTGCCAGCAGCCGGTCTAGCGGGGGGGCCGGTAGAGAGACCCAGTACTTC. Translating it yields CASSRSSGGAGRETQYF. The genes are TRBV3-1 (or the pseudogene TRBV3-2) and TRBJ2-5, with 12 nucleotides matching TRBD2. The CDR3 contains 17 residues. The V gene end was trimmed by 4 bases and the J gene end by 4 bases; junction bases not matched to a gene: 10. Germline V lookup: CDR1 LGHDT, CDR2 YNNKEL (reference sequence).

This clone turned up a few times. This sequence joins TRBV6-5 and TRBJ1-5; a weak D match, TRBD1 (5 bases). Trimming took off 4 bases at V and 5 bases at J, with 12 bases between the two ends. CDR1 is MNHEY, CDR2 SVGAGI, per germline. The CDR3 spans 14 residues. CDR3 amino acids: CASSSGSDYQPQHF. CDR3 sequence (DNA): TGTGCCAGCAGTTCAGGGTCCGACTATCAGCCCCAGCATTTT.

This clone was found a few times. CDR3 loop: CASSLLGGAGQPQHF. CDR3 sequence (DNA): TGTGCCAGCAGCTTACTAGGGGGCGCCGGTCAGCCCCAGCATTTT. The genes are TRBV7-2 and TRBJ1-5; 7 bases are shared with TRBD1. Germline V CDR1 and CDR2: SGHTA, FQGNSA. The length of the CDR3 is 15 residues. The V segment lost 2 bases and the J segment 6 bases; nucleotides outside the gene matches: 7.

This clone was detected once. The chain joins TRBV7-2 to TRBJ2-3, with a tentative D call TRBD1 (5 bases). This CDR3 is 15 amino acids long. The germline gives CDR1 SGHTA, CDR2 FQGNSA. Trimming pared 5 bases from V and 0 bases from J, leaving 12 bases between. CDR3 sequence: CASSPWGWSTDTQYF. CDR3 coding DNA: TGTGCCAGCAGCCCCTGGGGCTGGAGCACAGATACGCAGTATTTT.

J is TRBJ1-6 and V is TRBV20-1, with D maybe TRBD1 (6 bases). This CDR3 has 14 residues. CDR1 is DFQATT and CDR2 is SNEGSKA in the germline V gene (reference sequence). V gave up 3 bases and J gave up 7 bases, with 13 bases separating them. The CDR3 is CSASSGQKNSPLHF. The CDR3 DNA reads TGCAGTGCTAGTTCAGGACAGAAAAATTCACCCCTCCACTTT.

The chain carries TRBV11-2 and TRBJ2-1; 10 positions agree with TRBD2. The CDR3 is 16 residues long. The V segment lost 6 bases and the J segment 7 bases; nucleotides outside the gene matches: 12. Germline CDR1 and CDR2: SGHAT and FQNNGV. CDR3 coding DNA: TGTGCCAGCAGGACCCTAAGGACTAGCGGTAAAAATGAGCAGTTCTTC. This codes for CASRTLRTSGKNEQFF.